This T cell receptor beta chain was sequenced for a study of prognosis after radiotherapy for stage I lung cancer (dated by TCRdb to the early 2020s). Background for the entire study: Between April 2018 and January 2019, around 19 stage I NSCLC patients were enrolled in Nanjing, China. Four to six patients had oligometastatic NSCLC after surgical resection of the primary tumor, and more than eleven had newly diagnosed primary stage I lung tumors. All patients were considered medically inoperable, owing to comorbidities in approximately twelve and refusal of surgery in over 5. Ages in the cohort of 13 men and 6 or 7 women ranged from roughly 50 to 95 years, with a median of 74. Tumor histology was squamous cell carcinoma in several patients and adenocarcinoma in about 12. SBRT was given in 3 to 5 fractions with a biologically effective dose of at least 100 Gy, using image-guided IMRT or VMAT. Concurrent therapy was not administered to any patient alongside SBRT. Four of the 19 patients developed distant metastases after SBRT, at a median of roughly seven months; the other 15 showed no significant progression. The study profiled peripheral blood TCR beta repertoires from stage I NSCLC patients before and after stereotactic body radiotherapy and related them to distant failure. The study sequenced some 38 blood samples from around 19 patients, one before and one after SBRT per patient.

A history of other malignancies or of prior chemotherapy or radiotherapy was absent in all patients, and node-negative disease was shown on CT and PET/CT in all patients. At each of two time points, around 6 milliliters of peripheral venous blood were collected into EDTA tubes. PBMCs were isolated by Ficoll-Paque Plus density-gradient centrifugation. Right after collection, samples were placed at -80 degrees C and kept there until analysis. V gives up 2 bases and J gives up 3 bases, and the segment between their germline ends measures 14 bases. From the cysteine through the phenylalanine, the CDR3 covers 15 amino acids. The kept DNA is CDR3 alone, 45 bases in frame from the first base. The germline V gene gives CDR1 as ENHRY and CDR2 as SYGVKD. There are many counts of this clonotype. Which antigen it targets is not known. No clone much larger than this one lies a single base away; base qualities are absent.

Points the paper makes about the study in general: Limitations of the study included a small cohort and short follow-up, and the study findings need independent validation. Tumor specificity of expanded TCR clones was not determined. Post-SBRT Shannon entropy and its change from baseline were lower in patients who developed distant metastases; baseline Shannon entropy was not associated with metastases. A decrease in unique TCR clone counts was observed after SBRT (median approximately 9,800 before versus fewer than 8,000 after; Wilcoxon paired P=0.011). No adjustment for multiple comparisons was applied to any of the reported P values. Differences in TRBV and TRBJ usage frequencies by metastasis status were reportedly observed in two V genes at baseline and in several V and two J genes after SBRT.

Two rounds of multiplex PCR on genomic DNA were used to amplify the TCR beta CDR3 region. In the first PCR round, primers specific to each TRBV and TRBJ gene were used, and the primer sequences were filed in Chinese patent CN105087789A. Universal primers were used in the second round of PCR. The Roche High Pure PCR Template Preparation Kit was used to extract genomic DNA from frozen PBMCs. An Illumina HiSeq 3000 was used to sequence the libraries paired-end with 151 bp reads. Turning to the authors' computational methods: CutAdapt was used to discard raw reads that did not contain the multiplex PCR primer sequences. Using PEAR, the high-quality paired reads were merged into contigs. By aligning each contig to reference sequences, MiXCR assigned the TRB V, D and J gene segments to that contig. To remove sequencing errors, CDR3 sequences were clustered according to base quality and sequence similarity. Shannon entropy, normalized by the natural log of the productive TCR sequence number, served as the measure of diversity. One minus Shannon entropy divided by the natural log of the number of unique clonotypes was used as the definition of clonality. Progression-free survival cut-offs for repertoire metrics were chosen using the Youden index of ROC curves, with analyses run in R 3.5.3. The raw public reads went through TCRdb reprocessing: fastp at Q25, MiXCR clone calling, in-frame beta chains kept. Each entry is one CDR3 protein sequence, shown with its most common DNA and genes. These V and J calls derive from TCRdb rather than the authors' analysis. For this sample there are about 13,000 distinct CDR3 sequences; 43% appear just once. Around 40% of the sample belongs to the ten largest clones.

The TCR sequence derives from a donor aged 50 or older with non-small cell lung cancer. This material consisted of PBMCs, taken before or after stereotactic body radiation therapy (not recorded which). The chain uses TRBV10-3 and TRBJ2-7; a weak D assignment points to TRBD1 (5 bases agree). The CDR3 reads CAISEGSGIGYEQYF. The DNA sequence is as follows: TGTGCCATCAGTGAGGGGTCAGGGATTGGCTACGAGCAGTACTTC.